Sequencing of this TCR beta chain was carried out in a study of cytomegalovirus exposure and HLA in healthy donors. Looking at the study overall: The approximately 610 first-cohort repertoires shared a platform with the roughly 110 validation repertoires, as reported in a later analysis. Findings and limits, study-wide: Three of the chains that were CMV-associated were confirmed in vitro to be specific for CMV antigens. The tendency of first-cohort TCR clusters to co-occur in the 110 or so validation repertoires emerged from a later analysis. The study designated about 180 TCR beta chains cytomegalovirus-associated.

Method: immunoSEQ multiplex PCR; TCRdb's copy keeps in-frame clones and lacks some. The sample has about 120,000 clones, roughly 88% seen once. This clone has a single count. Its antigen is as yet unknown. The CDR3 runs to 13 residues. Germline CDR1 is ENHRY and CDR2 is SYGVKD. V was shortened by 9 bases and J by 3 bases, with 14 bases between the two germline ends. Source material: PBMCs. The clonotype comes from a man aged 18 to 30 in good health and CMV-seronegative. The gene calls are TRBV10-3 and TRBJ2-5; D is uncertain. CDR3 DNA sequence: TGTGCCATAAGTCTTGGGCCAGAAGAGACCCAGTACTTC. Translation gives CAISLGPEETQYF.